This TCR beta chain was documented in a study of technical replicates of blood from a few donors. CDR3 length: 16 residues. CDR1 SGDLS and CDR2 YYNGEE come from the germline V gene. V shed 2 bases and J 5 bases; nucleotides not matched to a gene: 6. Clones were sequenced by immunoSEQ multiplex PCR, and TCRdb holds only the in-frame ones, with some missing. The sample includes around 98,000 clones, about 94% of them seen just once. The sample comprised T cells isolated from PBMCs. V usage is TRBV9 and J usage is TRBJ2-3; 12 bases are shared with TRBD2. The TCR was taken from a human donor in good health. The chain's CDR3 is CASSVSSGGALDTQYF. The CDR3 DNA sequence: TGTGCCAGCAGCGTCTCTAGCGGGGGGGCCTTAGATACGCAGTATTTT.